The source of this T cell receptor (beta chain) is a study of blood T cell repertoires in COVID-19. The germline V gene encodes CDR1 MNHEY and CDR2 SVGAGI. V lost 7 bases, J lost 0 bases, and 2 bases lay in between. The CDR3 is 11 residues long. The data were produced by immunoSEQ multiplex PCR, yet TCRdb's version contains in-frame clones alone and is incomplete. The sample has roughly 430,000 clones, roughly 90% seen once. Each participant's cohort was designated according to participant-reported clinical history. The clonotype was recovered from a woman in her thirties or forties with acute COVID-19. Sequencing input: PBMCs or T cells enriched from blood (not recorded which). The gene calls are TRBV6-5 and TRBJ2-3; no clear D gene. CDR3 residues: CASTSTDTQYF. DNA for the CDR3: TGTGCCAGCACAAGCACAGATACGCAGTATTTT.